Listed here are 32 T cell receptor beta chains from one sample, sequenced in a study of blood T cell repertoires in COVID-19. Clones were read by immunoSEQ multiplex PCR, and TCRdb kept only the in-frame ones, dropping some. The table records approximately 100,000 clones, approximately 70% of them present only once. The sequenced material came from peripheral blood. The receptors were sampled from an elderly man with acute or convalescent COVID-19.

The chain is built from TRBV18 and TRBJ1-3; 7 bases are shared with TRBD1. CDR1 is KGHSH and CDR2 is LQKENI in the germline V gene. The CDR3 contains 16 residues. Trimming cost V 5 bases and J 3 bases; bases outside gene matches: 10. In DNA form, the CDR3 reads TGTGCCAGCTCATCAAATGCAGGGACAGTTGGAAACACCATATATTTT. Protein product: CASSSNAGTVGNTIYF.

This clone has a handful of counts. The chain recombines TRBV6-5 with TRBJ2-5; tentative D call: TRBD2 (5 bases). V was shortened by 6 bases and J by 7 bases, with 9 bases between the two germline ends. The CDR3 is 11 residues long. Per the germline V gene, CDR1 is MNHEY and CDR2 is SVGAGI. This chain's CDR3 is CASRLGATQYF. CDR3 nucleotides: TGTGCCAGCAGGCTGGGAGCGACCCAGTACTTC.

V gene TRBV2 combines with J gene TRBJ2-5; D is ambiguous. Germline V gene data show CDR1 as SNHLY and CDR2 as FYNNEI. This CDR3 comprises 14 residues. The V and J ends lost 4 bases and 5 bases respectively, with 14 bases between them. The CDR3 nucleotides read TGTGCCAGCAGTGGTCCCTTGGGCCGGGAGACCCAGTACTTC. This gives the protein CASSGPLGRETQYF.

This clone has just one count. J is TRBJ1-2 and V is TRBV7-2, with TRBD1 as a possible D gene (5 bases). Trimming removed 5 bases at V and 4 bases at J, with 14 bases between. Looked up from germline, CDR1 is SGHTA and CDR2 is FQGNSA. The CDR3 totals 14 residues. The CDR3 here is CASSPPQGSYGYTF. CDR3 bases: TGTGCCAGCAGCCCCCCCCAGGGTAGCTATGGCTACACCTTC.

CDR3 sequence reads: CASSPGHVSYNEQFF. The CDR3, as DNA: TGCGCCAGCAGCCCCGGACACGTCTCCTACAATGAGCAGTTCTTC. J is TRBJ2-1 and V is TRBV5-1; D possibly corresponds to TRBD1 (5 bases). Germline CDR1 is SGHRS and CDR2 is YFSETQ. CDR3 length: 15 residues. V lost 4 bases and J 0 bases, leaving 11 bases between the germline ends.

The J gene is TRBJ2-2, the V gene TRBV3-1 (or the pseudogene TRBV3-2); TRBD2 is a possible D gene (7 bases). The germline gives CDR1 LGHDT, CDR2 YNNKEL (reference sequence). The V and J ends lost 4 bases and 0 bases respectively, with 15 bases between them. CDR3 size: 17 residues. Written as DNA, the CDR3 is TGTGCCAGCAGCCCACGGGGAGGGGGGGCGAACACCGGGGAGCTGTTTTTT. Its translation: CASSPRGGGANTGELFF.

This chain links TRBV7-2 with TRBJ2-2; D is possibly TRBD1 (5 bases). Germline CDR1 reads SGHTA; CDR2 reads FQGNSA. The CDR3 has 14 residues. The V end was cut by 6 bases, the J end by 7 bases, with 15 bases between. CDR3 in amino acids: CASRSAKGIGELFF. In DNA form, the CDR3 reads TGTGCCAGCAGGTCGGCGAAGGGGATCGGGGAGCTGTTTTTT.

The chain carries TRBV3-1 (or the pseudogene TRBV3-2) and TRBJ2-1; 9 bases match TRBD2. Trimming removed 0 bases from V and 5 bases from J; junction bases left unmatched: 8. This CDR3 is 17 amino acids long. Germline V gene sequence: CDR1 LGHDT, CDR2 YNNKEL (reference sequence). The CDR3: CASSQDRRLAGNNEQFF. The CDR3 coding sequence is TGTGCCAGCAGCCAAGATCGGAGGCTAGCGGGAAACAATGAGCAGTTCTTC.

This clone has a count of ten or more. The CDR3 coding sequence is TGTGCCAGCAGCCAAGGACAGACTAATGAAAAACTGTTTTTT. Protein product: CASSQGQTNEKLFF. The chain is built from TRBV3-1 (or the pseudogene TRBV3-2) and TRBJ1-4; maybe TRBD1 (5 bases). The CDR3 extends over 14 amino acids. Looked up from germline, CDR1 is LGHDT and CDR2 is YNNKEL (reference sequence). The V end lost 1 base, the J end lost 2 bases, and 5 bases lay between the germline ends.

The rearrangement uses TRBV10-3 and TRBJ1-3, with D maybe TRBD1 (5 bases). Germline values: CDR1 ENHRY, CDR2 SYGVKD. CDR3 size: 15 residues. Between the trimmed V and J ends, which lost 10 bases and 0 bases, there was a span of 16 bases. CDR3 sequence (DNA): TGTGCCACAAGGGGCGTGGGCGTCTCTGGAAACACCATATATTTT. Translation: CATRGVGVSGNTIYF.

There are a few counts of this clone. This rearrangement joins TRBV7-8 to TRBJ2-1; weak D call: TRBD1 (6 bases). Germline loops: CDR1 SGHVS, CDR2 FQNEAQ. Deletions cut 1 base from V and 8 bases from J, with 9 bases between. The CDR3 length is 13 residues. The CDR3 sequence is CASSLGGGDEQFF. The CDR3 nucleotides read TGTGCCAGCAGCTTAGGAGGGGGTGATGAGCAGTTCTTC.

The genes are TRBV12-3 or TRBV12-4 and TRBJ1-1, with no clear D. Trimming removed 10 bases at V and 3 bases at J, with 15 bases between. The CDR3 sequence is 13 residues long. CDR3 in amino acids: CANSRRIDTEAFF. The CDR3 DNA reads as TGTGCCAATTCCAGGAGGATCGACACTGAAGCTTTCTTT.

This clone was seen more than once but under ten times. This chain uses TRBV5-1 with TRBJ2-2; 10 nucleotides align to TRBD2. The germline gives CDR1 SGHRS, CDR2 YFSETQ. The CDR3 totals 14 residues. Germline trimming cut 9 bases from V and 6 bases from J; bases unmatched to any gene: 8. The CDR3: CAISLAGESGELFF. CDR3 bases: TGCGCCATTTCGCTAGCGGGAGAATCCGGGGAGCTGTTTTTT.

The V and J genes are TRBV28 and TRBJ1-2; TRBD1 agrees at 7 bases. In germline, CDR1 is MDHEN, CDR2 SYDVKM. The CDR3 is 14 amino acids. J gave up 6 bases and V 6 bases, and 10 bases lay outside the gene matches. Written as DNA, the CDR3 is TGTGCCAGCAGACCCCTGGACAGGAATAATGGCTACACCTTC. Translating gives CASRPLDRNNGYTF.

The table lists this clone with a few counts. The chain combines TRBV24-1 with TRBJ1-2; D call uncertain. The CDR3 is 12 residues long. V was cut by 4 bases and J by 6 bases, with 8 bases left in between. CDR1 KGHDR and CDR2 SFDVKD come from the germline V gene. The CDR3 DNA follows: TGTGCCACCAGTGACCTCAGGAATGGCTACACCTTC. Protein: CATSDLRNGYTF.

The genes are TRBV27 and TRBJ1-5; D might be TRBD1 (5 bases). Trimming removed 6 bases from V and 5 bases from J, with 17 bases in between. The germline CDR1 and CDR2 sequences are MNHEY and SMNVEV (reference sequence). The CDR3 covers 15 residues. The CDR3 region is CASRPGGGGDQPQHF. For the CDR3, the DNA is TGTGCCAGCAGACCCGGGGGGGGTGGGGATCAGCCCCAGCATTTT.

The chain combines TRBV27 with TRBJ1-2; 9 bases align to TRBD1. Trimming removed 6 bases from V and 4 bases from J; junction bases left unmatched: 9. The germline V gene encodes CDR1 MNHEY and CDR2 SMNVEV (reference sequence). There are 15 residues in the CDR3. CDR3 in amino acids: CASRQGAEVGYGYTF. CDR3 nucleotides: TGTGCCAGCAGACAGGGGGCGGAGGTTGGCTATGGCTACACCTTC.

Comment on this clone: One end of the junction is discordant with germline, which a read error may explain. J is TRBJ1-5 and V is TRBV6-5; the D gene is possibly TRBD1 (5 bases). Germline V gene lookup returns CDR1 MNHEY and CDR2 SVGAGI. This CDR3 comprises 14 residues. The CDR3 spells CASGYKGSHQPQHF. The CDR3 DNA is TGTGCCAGCGGTTACAAGGGGTCGCATCAGCCCCAGCATTTT.

This clone was counted only a few times. V is TRBV4-2 and J is TRBJ2-3, with 7 bases aligning to TRBD1. Germline V gene lookup returns CDR1 LGHNA and CDR2 YNFKEQ. The CDR3 contains 16 residues. V trimming: 2 bases; J trimming: 0 bases; junction bases outside the gene matches: 5. CDR3 nucleotides: TGTGCCAGCAGCCAAAGACAGGGATGGAGCACAGATACGCAGTATTTT. Translated: CASSQRQGWSTDTQYF.

The chain carries TRBV7-7 and TRBJ2-1; 8 positions match TRBD2. Germline assignment: CDR1 SSHAT and CDR2 FNYEAQ (reference sequence). The CDR3 loop spans 15 amino acids. V was clipped by 1 base and J by 6 bases; unmatched bases: 5. The CDR3 coding sequence is TGTGCCAGCAGCTTAGAAGCGGGAGTTGGCAATGAGCAGTTCTTC. This codes for CASSLEAGVGNEQFF. The complete variable domain, with remaining parts taken from reference TRBV7-7 and TRBJ2-1, reads GAGVSQSPRYKVTKRGQDVTLRCDPISSHATLYWYQQALGQGPEFLTYFNYEAQPDKSGLPSDRFSAERPEGSISTLTIQRTEQRDSAMYRCASSLEAGVGNEQFFGPGTRLTVL.

The V call is TRBV19, the J call TRBJ1-1, with 9 nucleotides matching TRBD1. The germline CDR1 and CDR2 sequences are LNHDA and SQIVND (reference sequence). The CDR3 runs to 12 residues. J lost 13 bases, V lost 5 bases, and 8 bases had no gene match. The CDR3 reads CASSPETGGDFF. The CDR3 DNA follows: TGTGCCAGTAGTCCAGAGACAGGGGGTGATTTCTTT.

The genes are TRBV2 and TRBJ1-2, with 7 nucleotides matching TRBD1. Unmatched junction bases numbered 8, after V lost 5 bases and J lost 5 bases. This CDR3 contains 14 residues. CDR1 is SNHLY and CDR2 is FYNNEI in the germline V gene. Here the CDR3 reads CASSPLGQSYGYTF. The CDR3 nucleotides read TGTGCCAGCAGTCCCCTGGGACAGAGTTATGGCTACACCTTC.

The V and J genes are TRBV19 and TRBJ2-7, with unresolved D. Between the trimmed V and J ends, which lost 4 bases and 0 bases, there was a span of 10 bases. Per the germline V gene, CDR1 is LNHDA and CDR2 is SQIVND (reference sequence). This CDR3 comprises 14 residues. CDR3 loop: CASSTSVSSYEQYF. The CDR3 DNA sequence: TGTGCCAGTAGTACAAGTGTTAGCTCCTACGAGCAGTACTTC. The full variable domain, in which reference TRBV19 and TRBJ2-7 provide the parts outside the CDR3, is DGGITQSPKYLFRKEGQNVTLSCEQNLNHDAMYWYRQDPGQGLRLIYYSQIVNDFQKGDIAEGYSVSREKKESFPLTVTSAQKNPTAFYLCASSTSVSSYEQYFGPGTRLTVT.

This clone is a singleton in its sample. The CDR3 DNA is TGTGCCAGCAGCGTAGAACAGGGCTATGGAAACACCATATATTTT. Amino acids: CASSVEQGYGNTIYF. V is TRBV9 and J is TRBJ1-3; TRBD1 might be the D (6 bases). V gave up 0 bases and J gave up 3 bases, with 10 bases separating them. Germline CDR1 is SGDLS and CDR2 is YYNGEE. The CDR3 sequence is 15 residues long.

This clone is termed medium-sized (0.01 to 0.1%). The V call is TRBV11-2, the J call TRBJ2-2; 7 positions match TRBD2. CDR3 size: 15 residues. The trim removed 1 base at V and 1 base at J, leaving 0 bases unmatched. Germline CDR1 and CDR2: SGHAT and FQNNGV. CDR3 bases: TGTGCCAGCAGCTTAGCGGGAGGGAACACCGGGGAGCTGTTTTTT. Protein: CASSLAGGNTGELFF.

There are a few counts of this clone. The V gene is TRBV5-3, the J gene TRBJ2-7; D is possibly TRBD2 (6 bases). TRBV5-3 is labeled an ORF, and its function is uncertain. The CDR3 runs to 14 residues. V was pared by 6 bases and J by 4 bases, with 17 bases between. CDR3 protein: CARTAGGGDYEQYF. The DNA of the CDR3 is TGTGCCAGAACCGCAGGCGGCGGGGATTACGAGCAGTACTTC.

The chain uses TRBV7-2 and TRBJ1-4; no clear D. The CDR3 runs to 17 residues. V was cut by 4 bases and J by 10 bases, with 25 bases left in between. CDR1 and CDR2 from the germline V gene are SGHTA and FQGNSA. CDR3: CASSSRLVSGAEGKLFF. Here the CDR3 DNA reads TGTGCCAGCAGCTCCCGCTTAGTTTCGGGTGCCGAAGGAAAACTGTTTTTT.

This clone turned up a few times. The chain employs TRBV6-4 and TRBJ2-2; 7 bases fit TRBD2. Germline-derived CDR1 and CDR2 are MRHNA and SNTAGT. The trim removed 2 bases at V and 6 bases at J, leaving 3 bases unmatched. The CDR3 is 14 amino acids. The DNA for the CDR3 is TGTGCCAGCAGTGACGGCGGGAGCTCCGGGGAGCTGTTTTTT. This translates into CASSDGGSSGELFF.

The V call is TRBV28, the J call TRBJ1-2; no clear D gene. Trimming cost V 9 bases and J 4 bases, with 21 bases left between them. The CDR3 extends over 15 amino acids. Germline-derived CDR1 and CDR2 are MDHEN and SYDVKM. The DNA for the CDR3 is TGTGCCAGTTACGCCCCGGCCGGGGAGAGCTATGGCTACACCTTC. Amino acid sequence: CASYAPAGESYGYTF.

The V and J genes are TRBV6-4 and TRBJ1-2; no clear D. V was shortened by 0 bases and J by 6 bases, with 5 bases between the two germline ends. CDR3 length equals 12 residues. Germline CDR1 and CDR2: MRHNA and SNTAGT. CDR3 coding DNA: TGTGCCAGCAGTGACTCCGGGAATGGCTACACCTTC. Its translation is CASSDSGNGYTF.

The genes are TRBV15 and TRBJ1-2, with D unclear. The length of the CDR3 is 19 residues. V was shortened by 1 base and J by 0 bases, with 21 bases between the two germline ends. Germline lookup yields CDR1 LNHNV and CDR2 YYDKDF (reference sequence). Here the CDR3 DNA reads TGTGCCACCAGCAGAGTTAGCGACCTCCAGAGACGATCTAACTATGGCTACACCTTC. Protein: CATSRVSDLQRRSNYGYTF.

This chain uses TRBV6-6 with TRBJ1-5; 10 bases align to TRBD1. The CDR3 is made up of 16 amino acids. V shed 2 bases, J shed 8 bases, and the junction held 9 bases outside the gene matches. Per the germline V gene, CDR1 is MNHNY and CDR2 is SVGAGI (reference sequence). CDR3 sequence: CASSYGDRGRGEPQHF. DNA for the CDR3: TGTGCCAGCAGTTACGGGGACAGGGGAAGGGGAGAGCCCCAGCATTTT.